A single sample gave rise to the 24 T cell receptor beta chains below, sequenced in a study of shared clonotypes between healthy human individuals. Libraries were prepared by immunoSEQ multiplex PCR; TCRdb keeps only in-frame clonotypes and omits some of them. The sample lists 1.5 million to 2.5 million clones; just under 95% were seen once. CD45RO negativity and positive selection for CCR7 defined naive CD8 cells, a population that excluded terminally differentiated effector memory CD45RA+ cells. The sequenced sample consisted of naive CD8+ T cells sorted from blood. These receptor sequences come from a man between 18 and 35 years old in good health.

V usage is TRBV9 and J usage is TRBJ1-1; no definite D call. The length of the CDR3 is 14 residues. The germline V gene has CDR1 SGDLS and CDR2 YYNGEE. Trimming left V 0 bases short and J 1 base short, with 7 bases between. CDR3 DNA sequence: TGTGCCAGCAGCGTAGATGGACCGAACACTGAAGCTTTCTTT. Protein: CASSVDGPNTEAFF.

J is TRBJ2-3 and V is TRBV28, with 9 bases fitting TRBD2. The CDR3 contains 16 residues. CDR1 and CDR2 (germline): MDHEN, SYDVKM. With 3 bases clipped from V and 0 bases from J, the junction kept 4 bases outside the gene matches. Here the CDR3 reads CASSLGTSRSTDTQYF. The CDR3 DNA reads TGTGCCAGCAGTTTGGGGACTAGCAGGAGCACAGATACGCAGTATTTT.

About this clone: Within the sample, other DNA sequences also encode this same CDR3. The rearrangement links TRBV18 to TRBJ1-4; D possibly corresponds to TRBD1 (5 bases). Germline V gene sequence: CDR1 KGHSH, CDR2 LQKENI. The CDR3 is 12 amino acids. V lost 1 base and J 8 bases, leaving 5 bases between the germline ends. CDR3 sequence: CASSPQGEKLFF. The DNA of the CDR3 is TGTGCCAGCTCACCACAGGGGGAAAAACTGTTTTTT.

Details on this clone: Additional DNA sequences in this sample encode the identical CDR3. The rearrangement uses TRBV9 and TRBJ2-3, with TRBD1 matching 7 bases. Germline CDR1 is SGDLS and CDR2 is YYNGEE. Germline trimming cut 2 bases from V and 2 bases from J; bases unmatched to any gene: 2. The CDR3 covers 14 residues. CDR3 in amino acids: CASSVDRDTDTQYF. The CDR3 coding sequence is TGTGCCAGCAGCGTCGACAGGGACACAGATACGCAGTATTTT.

This chain links TRBV2 with TRBJ2-7; 10 bases match TRBD2. In germline, CDR1 is SNHLY, CDR2 FYNNEI. The V gene end was trimmed by 1 base and the J gene end by 6 bases; junction bases not matched to a gene: 6. CDR3 length: 15 residues. Written as DNA, the CDR3 is TGTGCCAGCAGTGAAGGGACAGCGGGGGGGCCCGAGCAGTACTTC. Translating it yields CASSEGTAGGPEQYF. Together with reference TRBV2 and TRBJ2-7, the CDR3 gives the full variable domain: EPEVTQTPSHQVTQMGQEVILRCVPISNHLYFYWYRQILGQKVEFLVSFYNNEISEKSEIFDDQFSVERPDGSNFTLKIRSTKLEDSAMYFCASSEGTAGGPEQYFGPGTRLTVT.

Turning to this clone: Other DNA variants within this sample encode the same CDR3. V is TRBV4-1 and J is TRBJ1-1; D is undetermined. The CDR3 runs to 13 residues. The V gene lost 1 base and the J gene lost 2 bases, with 5 bases spanning the gap. The germline gives CDR1 MGHRA, CDR2 YSYEKL. The CDR3 region is CASSQVRNTEAFF. The DNA of the CDR3 is TGCGCCAGCAGCCAAGTGAGAAACACTGAAGCTTTCTTT.

The chain has TRBV11-2 and TRBJ2-1; TRBD2 matches 7 bases. The CDR3 length is 16 residues. Germline CDR1 is SGHAT and CDR2 is FQNNGV. With V trimmed by 2 bases and J by 4 bases, 8 bases remained unmatched. For the CDR3, the DNA is TGTGCCAGCAGCTTAAGGCTAGCGGAATTATACAATGAGCAGTTCTTC. This translates into CASSLRLAELYNEQFF. The full variable domain, in which reference TRBV11-2 and TRBJ2-1 provide the parts outside the CDR3, is EAGVAQSPRYKIIEKRQSVAFWCNPISGHATLYWYQQILGQGPKLLIQFQNNGVVDDSQLPKDRFSAERLKGVDSTLKIQPAKLEDSAVYLCASSLRLAELYNEQFFGPGTRLTVL.

This clone was seen just once. The V call is TRBV11-2, the J call TRBJ1-6; 8 bases agree with TRBD1. Unmatched junction bases numbered 5, after V lost 6 bases and J lost 7 bases. This CDR3 is 14 amino acids long. Looked up from germline, CDR1 is SGHAT and CDR2 is FQNNGV. The CDR3 nucleotides read TGTGCCAGCAGATTGGACAGGGAAAATTCACCCCTCCACTTT. Its translation: CASRLDRENSPLHF.

This sequence joins TRBV28 and TRBJ1-4; D ambiguous. The CDR3 contains 16 residues. Germline V gene sequence: CDR1 MDHEN, CDR2 SYDVKM. V lost 5 bases, J lost 0 bases, and 13 bases lay in between. CDR3 residues: CASSTPTPATNEKLFF. The CDR3, as DNA: TGTGCCAGCAGTACGCCGACACCGGCAACTAATGAAAAACTGTTTTTT.

This chain uses TRBV4-2 with TRBJ1-2; maybe TRBD1 (5 bases). The CDR3 is 17 amino acids. V shed 1 base and J shed 0 bases, with 15 bases lying between them. Per germline, CDR1 LGHNA and CDR2 YNFKEQ. The CDR3 DNA reads as TGTGCCAGCAGCCAAGGGCGGGGCGTTGATCCTAACTATGGCTACACCTTC. This sequence encodes CASSQGRGVDPNYGYTF.

J is TRBJ2-1 and V is TRBV7-9; 7 positions agree with TRBD1. The CDR3 sequence is 15 residues long. V was pared by 5 bases and J by 7 bases, with 11 bases of the junction left unmatched. Germline CDR1 reads SEHNR; CDR2 reads FQNEAQ (reference sequence). The CDR3 loop reads CASSPTWTGGNEQFF. CDR3 nucleotides: TGTGCCAGCAGCCCGACGTGGACAGGTGGGAATGAGCAGTTCTTC.

The V and J genes are TRBV7-9 and TRBJ1-3; D is undetermined. The germline CDR1 and CDR2 sequences are SEHNR and FQNEAQ (reference sequence). V was pared by 2 bases and J by 0 bases, with 8 bases between. This CDR3 region has 15 residues. CDR3 bases: TGTGCCAGCAGCTTATCGGAAGACTCTGGAAACACCATATATTTT. Amino acids: CASSLSEDSGNTIYF.

The chain is built from TRBV12-2 and TRBJ2-2; the listed D gene, TRBD1, was not tested against the DNA. TRBV12-2 has pseudogene status. The CDR3 loop spans 15 amino acids. The CDR3 here is CASRHGTANTGELFF. The CDR3 coding sequence is TGTGCAAGTCGCCACGGGACAGCGAACACCGGGGAGCTGTTTTTT.

Points on this clone: Additional DNA sequences in this sample encode the identical CDR3. The J gene is TRBJ2-7, the V gene TRBV27; 13 nucleotides align to TRBD2. J lost 4 bases, V lost 6 bases, and 6 bases had no gene match. CDR1 is MNHEY, CDR2 SMNVEV, per germline (reference sequence). This CDR3 has 15 residues. The CDR3: CASSPRTSGSYEQYF. The CDR3 DNA reads as TGTGCCAGCAGCCCGAGGACTAGCGGGAGTTACGAGCAGTACTTC.

The rearrangement uses TRBV5-6 and TRBJ2-5, with 7 positions matching TRBD1. The V gene's germline CDR1 is SGHDT and CDR2 YYEEEE. This CDR3 is built from 16 residues. After removal of 4 bases from V and 4 bases from J, the junction contained 13 bases not matched to a gene. Here the CDR3 reads CASSSLTGVGRETQYF. CDR3 nucleotide sequence: TGTGCCAGCAGCAGCCTCACAGGGGTTGGGCGAGAGACCCAGTACTTC.

This clone showed up just once. The chain employs TRBV2 and TRBJ2-7, with D possibly matching TRBD1 (5 bases). The CDR3 has 14 residues. With 3 bases removed from V and 1 base from J, the gap between germline ends came to 10 bases. Germline CDR1 SNHLY, CDR2 FYNNEI. CDR3 residues: CASSESRASYEQYF. The CDR3 nucleotides are TGTGCCAGCAGTGAGTCCAGGGCTTCCTACGAGCAGTACTTC.

Details on this clone: Other nucleotide sequences in the sample specify the same CDR3. This chain joins TRBV6-5 and TRBJ2-7; 7 positions match TRBD1. V gave up 4 bases and J gave up 3 bases; unmatched junction bases: 3. The V gene's germline CDR1 is MNHEY and CDR2 SVGAGI. The CDR3 contains 13 residues. CDR3: CASSLTGSYEQYF. CDR3 in DNA: TGTGCCAGCAGTTTGACAGGGAGCTACGAGCAGTACTTC.

The V and J genes are TRBV11-2 and TRBJ1-4, with TRBD1 as a possible D gene (5 bases). Germline V CDR1 and CDR2: SGHAT, FQNNGV. V lost 5 bases and J lost 8, with 15 bases in between. The CDR3 contains 14 residues. CDR3 nucleotide sequence: TGTGCCAGCAGCCCTACGGGACCGCTGGAAAAACTGTTTTTT. Translated: CASSPTGPLEKLFF.

The genes are TRBV29-1 and TRBJ2-1, with 7 bases identical to TRBD1. Unmatched junction bases numbered 4, after V lost 0 bases and J lost 2 bases. This CDR3 contains 15 residues. CDR1 is SQVTM and CDR2 is ANQGSEA in the germline V gene. CDR3 nucleotides: TGCAGCGTTGAAGATCGGGACAGCACCTACAATGAGCAGTTCTTC. Amino acids: CSVEDRDSTYNEQFF.

This clone was seen a single time. The chain employs TRBV4-2 and TRBJ2-2, with 8 bases fitting TRBD2. This CDR3 comprises 14 residues. Trimming took 6 bases from V and 5 from J; bases not matched to a gene: 5. Germline values: CDR1 LGHNA, CDR2 YNFKEQ. CDR3 residues: CASSESGGTGELFF. CDR3 bases: TGTGCCAGCAGTGAAAGCGGGGGTACCGGGGAGCTGTTTTTT.

The rearrangement joins TRBV7-9 to TRBJ1-2; D gene unclear. The V and J ends lost 1 base and 3 bases respectively, with 6 bases between them. Germline loops: CDR1 SEHNR, CDR2 FQNEAQ (reference sequence). This CDR3 comprises 13 residues. The CDR3 nucleotides are TGTGCCAGCAGCTTAGGGGATTACTATGGCTACACCTTC. Its protein product is CASSLGDYYGYTF.

The chain couples TRBV5-4 to TRBJ2-7; the D gene is possibly TRBD1 (5 bases). CDR1 SGHNT and CDR2 YYREEE come from the germline V gene (reference sequence). The CDR3 consists of 12 residues. Trimming stripped 3 bases from V and 8 bases from J, with 12 bases between. CDR3 DNA sequence: TGTGCCAGCAGCTCGGACAACTTCCAGCAGTACTTC. It translates to CASSSDNFQQYF.

This clone appeared a single time. V and J are TRBV14 and TRBJ2-7; D is perhaps TRBD2 (6 bases). V was cut by 4 bases and J by 6 bases, with 19 bases left in between. This CDR3 has 15 amino acids. From germline, CDR1 is SGHDN and CDR2 FVKESK. The CDR3 nucleotides are TGTGCCAGCAGCCCCCGCGGGACTCCTATCGGCGAGCAGTACTTC. This translates into CASSPRGTPIGEQYF.

The genes are TRBV27 and TRBJ2-4; D might be TRBD1 (5 bases). The V end lost 2 bases, the J end lost 6 bases, and 8 bases lay between the germline ends. CDR3 length equals 13 residues. Per germline, CDR1 MNHEY and CDR2 SMNVEV (reference sequence). The CDR3 spells CASSLGAVNIQYF. The CDR3 nucleotides are TGTGCCAGCAGTTTAGGGGCAGTAAACATTCAGTACTTC.